Sequencing of this TCR beta chain was carried out in a study of tissue T cells after allogeneic stem cell transplantation. Study-level findings and limits: Motif-based clustering found tissue-specific repertoire signatures shared across patients, though few clones were shared.

The assay was immunoSEQ multiplex PCR, and TCRdb's table has in-frame clones only and misses some. Among fewer than 8,500 clones listed, roughly 45% were seen once. Time point: mouse harvest day 7 after allogeneic transplant. Mouse grafts combined 10^7 T-cell-depleted bone marrow cells with 10^6 splenic CD5+ T cells. Trimming removed 3 bases from V and 2 bases from J; junction bases left unmatched: 1. The germline V gene encodes CDR1 SNHLY and CDR2 FYNGKV (reference sequence). There are 14 residues in the CDR3. In the case of this clone: The antigen is not known. The gene names given are mouse names. The missing CDR3 end, 1 residue past where the read stops, is filled in from the germline J gene.

The gene calls are TRBV3 and TRBJ2-1; 7 bases match TRBD2. The receptor's source is a female BALB/c mouse given C57BL/6 T cells with graft-versus-host disease after an allogeneic hematopoietic cell transplant. Input material: skin. CDR3 bases read: TGTGCCAGCAGCTTCTGGGGGTACTATGCTGAGCAGTTC. It is translated as CASSFWGYYAEQF. The full CDR3 protein reads CASSFWGYYAEQFF.